What follows are 8 T cell receptor beta chains derived from one specimen sequenced in a study of identical twins. Via MiXCR, TCRdb re-called the 5' RACE reads, giving one row per CDR3 protein. Of about 280,000 distinct CDR3 sequences in the sample, 6.5% to 9.5% were seen once. The same sample was also used in a study of yellow fever vaccine responses in identical twins.

The sample was memory (CD45RO+) T cells sorted from blood. These receptors came from a woman between 18 and 29 years old in good health.

This clonotype was observed at least ten times. The rearrangement links TRBV5-6 to TRBJ2-5; D perhaps matches TRBD1 (6 bases). Per the germline V gene, CDR1 is SGHDT and CDR2 is YYEEEE. Deletions cut 4 bases from V and 5 bases from J, with 12 bases between. The CDR3 covers 13 residues. The CDR3 reads CASSTDRPETQYF. Written as DNA, the CDR3 is TGTGCCAGCAGCACAGACAGGCCGGAGACCCAGTACTTC.

This clonotype was found a few times. The chain recombines TRBV10-2 with TRBJ2-7; 7 nucleotides match TRBD1. V lost 5 bases and J lost 2; bases outside the gene matches: 6. The germline CDR1 and CDR2 sequences are WSHSY and SAAADI. The CDR3 sequence is 14 residues long. The CDR3 DNA is TGCGCCAGCAGTATTTACAGGGGAGCCTACGAGCAGTACTTC. Translating gives CASSIYRGAYEQYF.

Note on this clonotype: A much larger clone differs from this one at a single base, so this may be a read error. The chain uses TRBV5-1 and TRBJ2-1, with a weak D call TRBD2 (6 bases). The CDR3 contains 14 residues. Germline V gene data show CDR1 as SGHRS and CDR2 as YFSETQ. V lost 4 bases, J lost 6 bases, and 14 bases lay in between. The CDR3 DNA reads as TGCGCCAGCAGCACGACACTAGCAGGCAATGAGCAGTTCTTC. The encoded protein is CASSTTLAGNEQFF.

This clonotype was observed at least ten times. The chain couples TRBV7-2 to TRBJ2-3; D is unresolved. The CDR3 has 14 amino acids. V shed 1 base and J shed 6 bases, with 11 bases lying between them. CDR1 is SGHTA, CDR2 FQGNSA, per germline. The CDR3 loop reads CASSLGPRMDTQYF. CDR3 coding DNA: TGTGCCAGCAGCTTAGGGCCGAGGATGGATACGCAGTATTTT.

This clonotype was detected many times. V and J are TRBV5-1 and TRBJ1-4, with D possibly TRBD1 on 5 matching bases. Per germline, CDR1 SGHRS and CDR2 YFSETQ. The CDR3 covers 14 residues. V dropped 4 bases and J dropped 8 bases, with 15 bases sitting between them. The CDR3 DNA sequence: TGCGCCAGCAGCATTGGGGGAGTCCGGGAAAAACTGTTTTTT. Translated: CASSIGGVREKLFF.

There are many counts of this clonotype. The chain has TRBV5-1 and TRBJ2-3; the D gene is possibly TRBD2 (7 bases). The CDR3 has 15 residues. Trimming stripped 3 bases from V and 0 bases from J, with 11 bases between. Germline CDR1 and CDR2: SGHRS and YFSETQ. This chain's CDR3 is CASSYAGASTDTQYF. CDR3 coding DNA: TGCGCCAGCAGCTACGCGGGGGCTAGCACAGATACGCAGTATTTT.

This clonotype came up a few times. The V and J genes are TRBV2 and TRBJ1-6; D is unclear. Per germline, CDR1 SNHLY and CDR2 FYNNEI. The length of the CDR3 is 14 residues. V shed 2 bases and J shed 6 bases, with 8 bases lying between them. CDR3 loop: CASSEQLSNSPLHF. For the CDR3, the DNA is TGTGCCAGCAGTGAACAACTGAGTAATTCACCCCTCCACTTT.

This clonotype was seen a handful of times. Here the CDR3 DNA reads TGCAGCGTTGGACAGGGGGGGAACACTGAAGCTTTCTTT. It translates to CSVGQGGNTEAFF. J is TRBJ1-1 and V is TRBV29-1, with TRBD1 identical over 9 bases. CDR1 is SQVTM and CDR2 is ANQGSEA in the germline V gene. The V segment lost 4 bases and the J segment 1 base; nucleotides outside the gene matches: 1. This CDR3 comprises 13 residues.